Here is one TCR beta chain with its context. This sample is part of a study of blood T cell repertoires in COVID-19. The assay was immunoSEQ multiplex PCR, and TCRdb's table has in-frame clones only and misses some. Altogether about 56,000 clones are present, 80% to 90% being singletons, with the ten largest covering around two fifths. V was clipped by 2 bases and J by 2 bases; unmatched bases: 7. CDR3 size: 16 residues. Per the germline V gene, CDR1 is MNHEY and CDR2 is SVGAGI. The chain recombines TRBV6-5 with TRBJ1-2; 8 bases map to TRBD1. The material sequenced was peripheral blood. This clonotype was sampled from a woman aged 60-70 years with COVID-19, enrolled during active disease. The CDR3 here is CASSYRPGDRNYGYTF. CDR3 sequence (DNA): TGTGCCAGCAGTTACCGCCCCGGGGACAGGAACTATGGCTACACCTTC.